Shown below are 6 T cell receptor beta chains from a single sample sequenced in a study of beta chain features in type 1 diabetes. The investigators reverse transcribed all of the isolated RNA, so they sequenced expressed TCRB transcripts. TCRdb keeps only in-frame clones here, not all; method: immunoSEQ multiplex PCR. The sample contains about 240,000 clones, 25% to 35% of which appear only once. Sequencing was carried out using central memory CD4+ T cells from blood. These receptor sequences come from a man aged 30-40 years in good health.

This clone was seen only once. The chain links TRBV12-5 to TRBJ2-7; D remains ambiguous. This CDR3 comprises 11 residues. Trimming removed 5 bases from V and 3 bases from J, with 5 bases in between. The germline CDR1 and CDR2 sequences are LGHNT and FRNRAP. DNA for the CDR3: TGTGCTAGTGGTGCCCTCTACGAGCAGTACTTC. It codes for CASGALYEQYF.

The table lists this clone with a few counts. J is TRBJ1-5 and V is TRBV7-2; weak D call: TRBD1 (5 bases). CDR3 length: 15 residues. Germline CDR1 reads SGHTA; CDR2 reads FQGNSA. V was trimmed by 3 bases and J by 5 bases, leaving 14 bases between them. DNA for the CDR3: TGTGCCAGCAGCTTTTCCGCGACAGACCATCAGCCCCAGCATTTT. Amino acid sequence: CASSFSATDHQPQHF.

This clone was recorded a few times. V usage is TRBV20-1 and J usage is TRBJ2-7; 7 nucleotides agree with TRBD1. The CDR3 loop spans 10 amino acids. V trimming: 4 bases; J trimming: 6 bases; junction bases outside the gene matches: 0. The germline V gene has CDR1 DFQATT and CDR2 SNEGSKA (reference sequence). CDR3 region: CSANRGEQYF. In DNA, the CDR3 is TGCAGTGCTAACAGGGGCGAGCAGTACTTC.

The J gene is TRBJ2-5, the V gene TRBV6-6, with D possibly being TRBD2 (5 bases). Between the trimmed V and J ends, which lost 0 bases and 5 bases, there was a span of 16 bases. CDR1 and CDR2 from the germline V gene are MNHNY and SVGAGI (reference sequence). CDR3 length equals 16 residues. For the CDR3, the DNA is TGTGCCAGCAGTTACTCATCGCGGGTCCGACTGGAGACCCAGTACTTC. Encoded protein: CASSYSSRVRLETQYF.

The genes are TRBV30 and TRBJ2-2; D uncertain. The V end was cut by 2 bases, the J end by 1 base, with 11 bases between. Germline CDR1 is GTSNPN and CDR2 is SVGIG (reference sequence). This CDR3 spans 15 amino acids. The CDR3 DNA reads TGTGCCTGGAGTTCTTCCGCAGGGAACACCGGGGAGCTGTTTTTT. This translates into CAWSSSAGNTGELFF.

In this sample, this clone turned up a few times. CDR3 sequence (DNA): TGCGCCAGCAGCTCCCCGAGGACAGGGTACGGCTACACCTTC. This translates into CASSSPRTGYGYTF. The chain links TRBV5-1 to TRBJ1-2, with TRBD1 matching 8 bases. The V and J ends lost 3 bases and 8 bases, in that order; junction bases with no gene match: 9. The germline V gene has CDR1 SGHRS and CDR2 YFSETQ. The CDR3 runs to 14 residues.